These 19 T cell receptor beta chains came from one sample sequenced in a study of a mutant IDH1 vaccine in newly diagnosed glioma. The assay was immunoSEQ multiplex PCR, and TCRdb's table has in-frame clones only and misses some. Of some 38,000 clones detected, just under 95% appear once; the ten largest clones hold 15% to 20%. Described time point: baseline, week 1 (first vaccination visit). Treatment given: pre-vaccination baseline after standard-of-care therapy. The sample here was PBMCs, taken from a glioma patient treated with radiotherapy, temozolomide or both. The receptors were gathered from a young man with glioma.

This clone was seen once. The V call is TRBV19, the J call TRBJ1-1, with a tentative D call TRBD1 (5 bases). Germline CDR1 and CDR2: LNHDA and SQIVND (reference sequence). V was cut by 3 bases and J by 3 bases, with 14 bases left in between. The CDR3 sequence is 15 residues long. This chain's CDR3 is CASSMMSRGDTEAFF. CDR3 nucleotide sequence: TGTGCCAGTAGTATGATGTCTAGGGGCGACACTGAAGCTTTCTTT.

The CDR3 here is CAIKQSGNTGELFF. DNA for the CDR3: TGTGCCATCAAACAGAGCGGGAACACCGGGGAGCTGTTTTTT. The chain is built from TRBV10-3 and TRBJ2-2; the D gene is possibly TRBD2 (5 bases). Trimming took 7 bases from V and 1 from J, leaving 10 bases between them. This CDR3 is built from 14 residues. In germline, CDR1 is ENHRY, CDR2 SYGVKD.

The V call is TRBV18, the J call TRBJ2-7, with TRBD1 matching 8 bases. This CDR3 has 15 amino acids. Looked up from germline, CDR1 is KGHSH and CDR2 is LQKENI. V was pared by 3 bases and J by 0 bases, with 4 bases of the junction left unmatched. The CDR3 spells CASSPGTGLSYEQYF. CDR3 DNA sequence: TGTGCCAGCTCACCTGGGACAGGCCTCTCCTACGAGCAGTACTTC.

V gene TRBV19 combines with J gene TRBJ1-2, with a weak D call TRBD1 (6 bases). The CDR3 runs 13 residues. The V and J ends lost 3 bases and 4 bases respectively, with 9 bases between them. In germline, CDR1 is LNHDA, CDR2 SQIVND (reference sequence). The CDR3, as DNA: TGTGCCAGTAGTATCCAGGGGAGCTATGGCTACACCTTC. Translating it yields CASSIQGSYGYTF.

This chain links TRBV7-2 with TRBJ1-1; 9 bases map to TRBD1. V was pared by 5 bases and J by 5 bases, with 6 bases of the junction left unmatched. The CDR3 is 14 amino acids. CDR1 and CDR2 (germline): SGHTA, FQGNSA. This CDR3 is CASSGQGRGTEAFF. CDR3 bases: TGTGCCAGCAGCGGACAGGGGCGGGGTACTGAAGCTTTCTTT.

The CDR3 protein is CASRAGRYNEQFF. The CDR3 DNA reads as TGTGCCAGTAGGGCTGGGCGGTACAATGAGCAGTTCTTC. J is TRBJ2-1 and V is TRBV19; D not resolved. This CDR3 is built from 13 residues. CDR1 LNHDA and CDR2 SQIVND come from the germline V gene (reference sequence). Trimming took 6 bases from V and 4 from J, leaving 10 bases between them.

This chain uses TRBV5-5 with TRBJ2-1; the D is unclear. Trimming took off 3 bases at V and 12 bases at J, with 16 bases between the two ends. Germline V gene lookup returns CDR1 SGHKS and CDR2 YYEKEE (reference sequence). The CDR3 runs 13 residues. The CDR3: CASSSELGWGQFF. In nucleotides, the CDR3 is TGTGCCAGCAGCTCTGAACTCGGATGGGGGCAGTTCTTC.

V and J are TRBV19 and TRBJ1-5; D gene uncertain. This CDR3 region has 11 residues. Germline V gene sequence: CDR1 LNHDA, CDR2 SQIVND (reference sequence). V gave up 5 bases and J gave up 9 bases, with 8 bases separating them. The DNA of the CDR3 is TGTGCCAGTAGTCGCGAGGGGCCCCAGCATTTT. It specifies CASSREGPQHF.

This clone has a handful of counts. The rearrangement joins TRBV5-1 to TRBJ1-1, with D tentatively TRBD1 (5 bases). The CDR3 runs to 13 residues. Germline values: CDR1 SGHRS, CDR2 YFSETQ. Trimming pared 5 bases from V and 1 base from J, leaving 9 bases between. This CDR3 reads CASRQGENTEAFF. The CDR3 nucleotides read TGCGCCAGCAGGCAGGGAGAGAACACTGAAGCTTTCTTT.

This chain joins TRBV5-6 and TRBJ1-5, with D unresolved. The CDR3 runs 14 residues. Trimming left V 1 base short and J 4 bases short, with 9 bases between. Germline V lookup: CDR1 SGHDT, CDR2 YYEEEE. The CDR3 loop is CASSLWRENQPQHF. In DNA, the CDR3 is TGTGCCAGCAGCTTGTGGAGGGAAAATCAGCCCCAGCATTTT.

The chain uses TRBV10-2 and TRBJ1-1, with 9 bases lining up with TRBD1. In germline, CDR1 is WSHSY, CDR2 SAAADI. Losses at the gene ends were 2 bases for V and 7 bases for J; bases not matched to a gene: 8. This CDR3 contains 15 residues. CDR3 nucleotides: TGCGCCAGCAGTGAGGGTACAGGGGGCGCCGATGAAGCTTTCTTT. Protein sequence: CASSEGTGGADEAFF.

The V and J genes are TRBV5-4 and TRBJ1-1, with D possibly TRBD1 on 6 matching bases. V was cut by 5 bases and J by 5 bases, with 19 bases left in between. The V gene's germline CDR1 is SGHNT and CDR2 YYREEE (reference sequence). The CDR3 length is 15 residues. This chain's CDR3 is CASSREWTAVTEAFF. In DNA, the CDR3 is TGTGCCAGCAGTCGGGAGTGGACAGCCGTGACTGAAGCTTTCTTT.

The V gene is TRBV6-6, the J gene TRBJ1-6; D unresolved. Trimming took off 8 bases at V and 9 bases at J, with 8 bases between the two ends. The CDR3 spans 11 residues. CDR1 and CDR2 (germline): MNHNY, SVGAGI (reference sequence). The CDR3 reads CASGFSSPLHF. The CDR3, as DNA: TGTGCCAGCGGATTTAGTTCACCCCTCCACTTT.

This chain uses TRBV14 with TRBJ2-7; D remains ambiguous. The CDR3 totals 11 residues. Germline loops: CDR1 SGHDN, CDR2 FVKESK. V lost 1 base, J lost 3 bases, and 1 base lay in between. For the CDR3, the DNA is TGTGCCAGCAGCCAAGTCTACGAGCAGTACTTC. Translating it yields CASSQVYEQYF.

The chain is built from TRBV6-5 and TRBJ1-4; no firm D call. The germline V gene has CDR1 MNHEY and CDR2 SVGAGI. The V and J ends lost 6 bases and 10 bases respectively, with 15 bases between them. The CDR3 has 13 amino acids. The CDR3 DNA reads as TGTGCCAGCAGCCCCCCGAAGGGCGGAAAACTGTTTTTT. Amino acids: CASSPPKGGKLFF.

The gene calls are TRBV4-3 and TRBJ2-1; TRBD2 matches at 8 bases. Germline CDR1 is LGHNA and CDR2 is YSLEER. V dropped 1 base and J dropped 2; count of bases not matched to a gene: 10. CDR3 size: 18 residues. The CDR3 DNA is TGCGCCAGCAGCCAAGCACGGACTAGCCCACCCCCCTACAATGAGCAGTTCTTC. Its translation: CASSQARTSPPPYNEQFF.

V and J are TRBV30 and TRBJ1-1; D is unresolved. Germline CDR1 GTSNPN, CDR2 SVGIG (reference sequence). The CDR3 length is 13 residues. V was cut by 1 base and J by 1 base, with 7 bases left in between. As DNA, the CDR3 is TGTGCCTGGAGTGACGGGAGGAACACTGAAGCTTTCTTT. This codes for CAWSDGRNTEAFF.

The V call is TRBV2, the J call TRBJ2-4; D uncertain. Trimming took 6 bases from V and 8 from J, leaving 17 bases between them. Germline V gives CDR1 SNHLY, CDR2 FYNNEI. There are 14 residues in the CDR3. The chain's CDR3 is CASRGRSGADIQYF. The CDR3 bases are TGTGCCAGCAGAGGACGGAGTGGTGCGGACATTCAGTACTTC.

The chain recombines TRBV30 with TRBJ1-4; D remains ambiguous. This CDR3 contains 14 residues. V was trimmed by 3 bases and J by 7 bases, leaving 15 bases between them. CDR1 and CDR2 (germline): GTSNPN, SVGIG (reference sequence). The DNA for the CDR3 is TGTGCCTGGAGACCGGGCCTTCCGGGTGAAAAACTGTTTTTT. Encoded protein: CAWRPGLPGEKLFF.